This T cell receptor beta chain was recovered during a study of T cells after yellow fever vaccination. With regard to this clonotype: The antigen is unknown.

Using its own MiXCR run on the 5' RACE reads, TCRdb lists one record per CDR3 protein. The sample contains 100,000 to 150,000 distinct CDR3 sequences, over 8% of which appear only once. Study-level points and caveats: Although the secondary response was weaker, it peaked faster, at day 5 versus 15. A limited proportion of clonotypes was detected within both the CD4 and CD8 compartments.

The origin of this receptor is a man aged 18 to 29 who received the YFV17D yellow fever vaccine. Sequencing used CD8+ T cells sorted from PBMCs, obtained on the day of the yellow fever booster vaccination.

For the CDR3, the DNA is TGTGCCAGCAGTTGGGGCGGGGAGGCCGAGCAGTACTTC. It codes for CASSWGGEAEQYF. The rearrangement joins TRBV12-3 or TRBV12-4 to TRBJ2-7, with a weak D call TRBD2 (6 bases). The CDR3 extends over 13 amino acids. Trimming removed 4 bases at V and 6 bases at J, with 13 bases between.